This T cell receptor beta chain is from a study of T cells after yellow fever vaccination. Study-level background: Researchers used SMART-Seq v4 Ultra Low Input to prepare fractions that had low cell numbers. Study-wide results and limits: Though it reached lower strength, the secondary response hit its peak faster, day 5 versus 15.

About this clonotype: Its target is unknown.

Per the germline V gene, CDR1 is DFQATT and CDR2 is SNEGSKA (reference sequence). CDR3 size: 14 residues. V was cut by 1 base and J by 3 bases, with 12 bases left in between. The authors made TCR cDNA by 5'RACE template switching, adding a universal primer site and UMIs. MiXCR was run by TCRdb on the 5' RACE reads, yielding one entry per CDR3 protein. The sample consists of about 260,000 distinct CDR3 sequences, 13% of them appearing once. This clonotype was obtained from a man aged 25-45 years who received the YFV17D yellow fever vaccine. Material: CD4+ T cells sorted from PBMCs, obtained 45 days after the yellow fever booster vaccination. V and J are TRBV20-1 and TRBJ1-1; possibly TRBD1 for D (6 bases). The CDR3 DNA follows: TGCAGTGCTAGAGCCACAGGGCCTCACACTGAAGCTTTCTTT. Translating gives CSARATGPHTEAFF.